Following are 9 T cell receptor beta chains from one sample sequenced in a study of shared clonotypes between healthy human individuals (dated by TCRdb to 2018 to 2020). Library preparation employed the immunoSEQ multiplex PCR assay. TCRdb provides this immuneACCESS table in a form limited to in-frame rearrangements. Some clones are lacking; in checked studies, under half of them reflect an unresolved V gene, and why the rest are absent is not known. In this sample the table shows about 300,000 clones, approximately 79% of which occur a single time. Approximately 10% of the sample belongs to the ten largest clones. Sample: memory CD4+ T cells sorted from blood. The cell subset or site label of this sample denotes: CD45RA-negative fraction. The receptors derive from a man aged 25 to 45 in good health.

V is TRBV6-5 and J is TRBJ2-5; D gene uncertain. The CDR3 extends over 14 amino acids. Germline V gene data show CDR1 as MNHEY and CDR2 as SVGAGI. Trimming took 4 bases from V and 5 from J, leaving 14 bases between them. Here the CDR3 reads CASSFLMDWETQYF. CDR3 nucleotides: TGTGCCAGCAGTTTTTTAATGGATTGGGAGACCCAGTACTTC.

This clone has a handful of counts. J is TRBJ2-2 and V is TRBV19; D assignment may be TRBD1 or TRBD2 (6 bases each). CDR3 length equals 17 residues. CDR1 LNHDA and CDR2 SQIVND come from the germline V gene (reference sequence). V lost 3 bases and J lost 6, with 20 bases in between. CDR3 coding DNA: TGTGCCAGTAGTATCCCCTCCGCAAAGAGGGGGGCCGGGGAGCTGTTTTTT. Amino acids: CASSIPSAKRGAGELFF.

This clone was recorded a few times. J is TRBJ1-5 and V is TRBV19; a weak D match, TRBD1 (6 bases). This CDR3 is 15 amino acids long. From germline, CDR1 is LNHDA and CDR2 SQIVND (reference sequence). Trimming stripped 10 bases from V and 3 bases from J, with 19 bases between. CDR3 in DNA: TGTGCCACCAAACAGGGTCCCCTAATCAATCAGCCCCAGCATTTT. Encoded protein: CATKQGPLINQPQHF.

The chain couples TRBV2 to TRBJ1-4; a weak D match, TRBD1 (6 bases). Germline values: CDR1 SNHLY, CDR2 FYNNEI. V gave up 7 bases and J gave up 5 bases, with 17 bases separating them. The CDR3 has 15 amino acids. CDR3 bases: TGTGCCAGCAACCCTGAGGCAGGGGTGAATGAAAAACTGTTTTTT. It codes for CASNPEAGVNEKLFF.

V and J are TRBV7-2 and TRBJ2-3, with D maybe TRBD1 (6 bases). Germline V gene data show CDR1 as SGHTA and CDR2 as FQGNSA. The V and J ends lost 3 bases and 2 bases respectively, with 12 bases between them. The CDR3 totals 15 residues. The CDR3 DNA is TGTGCCAGCAGCTTCCAGGGACATCCCACAGATACGCAGTATTTT. Its translation is CASSFQGHPTDTQYF.

This chain links TRBV19 with TRBJ1-2; D is ambiguous. Looked up from germline, CDR1 is LNHDA and CDR2 is SQIVND (reference sequence). V lost 7 bases, J lost 2 bases, and 5 bases lay in between. The CDR3 loop spans 11 amino acids. The CDR3 bases are TGTGCCAGTAAGGACAACTATGGCTACACCTTC. Translation: CASKDNYGYTF.

The chain carries TRBV7-9 and TRBJ2-1, with D possibly being TRBD1 (5 bases). The CDR3 is made up of 13 amino acids. V shed 5 bases and J shed 8 bases, with 13 bases lying between them. CDR1 SEHNR and CDR2 FQNEAQ come from the germline V gene (reference sequence). The CDR3 DNA sequence: TGTGCCAGCAGCCAGGACACCCGCGATGAGCAGTTCTTC. It yields the protein CASSQDTRDEQFF.

The chain has TRBV28 and TRBJ2-1; TRBD1 agrees at 9 bases. This CDR3 contains 12 residues. V trimming: 6 bases; J trimming: 12 bases; junction bases outside the gene matches: 6. Germline CDR1 MDHEN, CDR2 SYDVKM. The CDR3 nucleotides are TGTGCCAGCAGGTCACCGGGACAGGGGCAGTTCTTC. Its translation is CASRSPGQGQFF. Looking up the rest from reference TRBV28 and TRBJ2-1 gives the full variable domain: DVKVTQSSRYLVKRTGEKVFLECVQDMDHENMFWYRQDPGLGLRLIYFSYDVKMKEKGDIPEGYSVSREKKERFSLILESASTNQTSMYLCASRSPGQGQFFGPGTRLTVL.

The chain uses TRBV9 and TRBJ2-7; D unresolved. Germline V lookup: CDR1 SGDLS, CDR2 YYNGEE. The V end was cut by 0 bases, the J end by 0 bases, with 7 bases between. This CDR3 has 14 residues. The DNA for the CDR3 is TGTGCCAGCAGCGTAGACGTAGACTCCTACGAGCAGTACTTC. Protein sequence: CASSVDVDSYEQYF.